One sample yielded the 12 T cell receptor beta chains listed below, sequenced in a study of cytomegalovirus exposure and HLA in healthy donors. PCR amplification relied on 60 Vbeta primers (plus 13 Jbeta primers). Method: immunoSEQ multiplex PCR; TCRdb's copy keeps in-frame clones and lacks some. The sample records 80,000 to 90,000 clones, roughly 74% being singletons. Sequencing input: PBMCs. The receptors were gathered from a middle-aged man in good health and CMV-seronegative.

The chain recombines TRBV7-8 with TRBJ1-2; no clear D. The CDR3 contains 14 residues. Germline-derived CDR1 and CDR2 are SGHVS and FQNEAQ. Trimming left V 0 bases short and J 6 bases short, with 11 bases between. CDR3 amino acids: CASSLAKRSNGYTF. The CDR3 region has the DNA TGTGCCAGCAGCTTAGCGAAGAGATCGAATGGCTACACCTTC.

CDR3 in DNA: TGTGCCAGCAGGGGAGACCTCGAGCAGTACTTC. Its protein is CASRGDLEQYF. The rearrangement links TRBV6-6 to TRBJ2-7, with a possible D match to TRBD2 (5 bases). The V end was cut by 6 bases, the J end by 6 bases, with 9 bases between. CDR1 and CDR2 from the germline V gene are MNHNY and SVGAGI (reference sequence). The CDR3 is made up of 11 amino acids.

Only a few counts were recorded for this clone. The J gene is TRBJ2-7, the V gene TRBV5-8, with unresolved D. This CDR3 region has 11 residues. Germline assignment: CDR1 SGHTS and CDR2 YDEGEE. The ends were cut back, 4 bases at V and 4 bases at J, with 6 bases in the middle. This CDR3 reads CASSPLYEQYF. The CDR3 bases are TGTGCCAGCAGCCCCTTGTACGAGCAGTACTTC.

The V gene is TRBV5-1, the J gene TRBJ1-6; D ambiguous. Trimming left V 0 bases short and J 9 bases short, with 10 bases between. The CDR3 sequence is 14 residues long. Germline V gene data show CDR1 as SGHRS and CDR2 as YFSETQ. CDR3 in DNA: TGCGCCAGCAGCTTGGCCCAAGGAGGTTCACCCCTCCACTTT. Residues: CASSLAQGGSPLHF.

This rearrangement joins TRBV6-4 to TRBJ2-1; D is uncertain. The CDR3 is 12 amino acids. Germline assignment: CDR1 MRHNA and CDR2 SNTAGT. The ends were cut back, 2 bases at V and 6 bases at J, with 5 bases in the middle. DNA of the CDR3: TGTGCCAGCAGTGACCTGAGCAATGAGCAGTTCTTC. Translation: CASSDLSNEQFF.

The gene calls are TRBV6-6 and TRBJ1-1; D is uncertain. The germline V and J ends were trimmed by 7 bases and 8 bases, with 26 bases remaining between them. The CDR3 extends over 16 amino acids. Germline CDR1 and CDR2: MNHNY and SVGAGI (reference sequence). The CDR3 DNA sequence: TGTGCCAGCAATCCCGACCCGGGGTTCGGGTCCAGGGAAGCTTTCTTT. It codes for CASNPDPGFGSREAFF.

This rearrangement joins TRBV15 to TRBJ1-4; D gene unclear. The V gene's germline CDR1 is LNHNV and CDR2 YYDKDF (reference sequence). V was pared by 3 bases and J by 1 base, with 9 bases between. This CDR3 contains 15 residues. CDR3 coding DNA: TGTGCCACCAGCAGGGAGGGTATAACTAATGAAAAACTGTTTTTT. Amino acid sequence: CATSREGITNEKLFF. The variable domain in full, completed from reference TRBV15 and TRBJ1-4, reads DAMVIQNPRYQVTQFGKPVTLSCSQTLNHNVMYWYQQKSSQAPKLLFHYYDKDFNNEADTPDNFQSRRPNTSFCFLDIRSPGLGDTAMYLCATSREGITNEKLFFGSGTQLSVL.

V is TRBV15 and J is TRBJ1-5; TRBD1 matches at 7 bases. The CDR3 has 14 residues. With V trimmed by 3 bases and J by 5 bases, 4 bases remained unmatched. Looked up from germline, CDR1 is LNHNV and CDR2 is YYDKDF (reference sequence). The CDR3 sequence is CATSRTGTYQPQHF. The CDR3 nucleotides read TGTGCCACCAGCAGGACAGGGACCTATCAGCCCCAGCATTTT.

The chain uses TRBV6-1 and TRBJ1-5; perhaps TRBD1 as D (6 bases). This CDR3 is built from 13 residues. The V gene lost 7 bases and the J gene lost 4 bases, with 11 bases spanning the gap. The germline V gene has CDR1 MNHNS and CDR2 SASEGT. The DNA for the CDR3 is TGTGCCAGCATCTCAGGGGCTAATCAGCCCCAGCATTTT. Translated: CASISGANQPQHF.

V usage is TRBV5-1 and J usage is TRBJ1-3, with D perhaps matching TRBD1 (6 bases). Trimming left V 3 bases short and J 1 base short, with 11 bases between. Per germline, CDR1 SGHRS and CDR2 YFSETQ. This CDR3 is built from 15 residues. CDR3 nucleotide sequence: TGCGCCAGCAGCTCACAGGGACATTCTGGAAACACCATATATTTT. Translation gives CASSSQGHSGNTIYF.

V gene TRBV5-5 combines with J gene TRBJ1-2; a possible D gene is TRBD1 (5 bases). V lost 0 bases and J 4 bases, leaving 7 bases between the germline ends. From germline, CDR1 is SGHKS and CDR2 YYEKEE (reference sequence). CDR3 length: 13 residues. CDR3 loop: CASSLGQLYGYTF. The CDR3 DNA follows: TGTGCCAGCAGCTTGGGACAGCTCTATGGCTACACCTTC. Using reference TRBV5-5 and TRBJ1-2 for the parts outside the CDR3, the full variable domain is DAGVTQSPTHLIKTRGQQVTLRCSPISGHKSVSWYQQVLGQGPQFIFQYYEKEERGRGNFPDRFSARQFPNYSSELNVNALLLGDSALYLCASSLGQLYGYTFGSGTRLTVV.

This chain uses TRBV27 with TRBJ1-4; a possible D gene is TRBD1 (5 bases). With 2 bases removed from V and 11 bases from J, the gap between germline ends came to 9 bases. This CDR3 contains 12 residues. Germline V gene data show CDR1 as MNHEY and CDR2 as SMNVEV (reference sequence). This chain's CDR3 is CASSLLGGKLFF. The CDR3 region has the DNA TGTGCCAGCAGTTTACTCGGGGGGAAACTGTTTTTT. Together with reference TRBV27 and TRBJ1-4, the CDR3 gives the full variable domain: EAQVTQNPRYLITVTGKKLTVTCSQNMNHEYMSWYRQDPGLGLRQIYYSMNVEVTDKGDVPEGYKVSRKEKRNFPLILESPSPNQTSLYFCASSLLGGKLFFGSGTQLSVL.